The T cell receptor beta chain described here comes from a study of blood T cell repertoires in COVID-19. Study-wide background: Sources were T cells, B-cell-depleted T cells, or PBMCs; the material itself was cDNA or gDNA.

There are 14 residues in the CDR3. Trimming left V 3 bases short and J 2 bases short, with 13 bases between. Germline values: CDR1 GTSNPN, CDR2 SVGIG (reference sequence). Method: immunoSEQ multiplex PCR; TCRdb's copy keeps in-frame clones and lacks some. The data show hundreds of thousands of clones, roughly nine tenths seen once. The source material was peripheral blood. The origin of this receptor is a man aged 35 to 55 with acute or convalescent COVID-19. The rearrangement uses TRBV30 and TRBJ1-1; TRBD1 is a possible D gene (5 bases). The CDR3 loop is CAWSAGFGNTEAFF. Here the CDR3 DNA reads TGTGCCTGGAGCGCAGGGTTTGGAAACACTGAAGCTTTCTTT.